This is a list of T cell receptor beta chains from one sample in a study of T cell responses to AZD1222 COVID-19 vaccine. Libraries were prepared by immunoSEQ multiplex PCR; TCRdb keeps only in-frame clonotypes and omits some of them. The data show about 140,000 clones, roughly 93% seen once. The source material was peripheral blood, sampled 28 days after the second AZD1222 dose. The receptors come from an adult who received the AZD1222 COVID-19 vaccine. Both conserved end residues are part of each CDR3. The order of the fields is V gene, clone size, D gene, J gene, CDR3 length, CDR3 protein, CDR3 DNA. D genes are given only for firm matches. Size is stated for part of the rows, as once, few or many counts, or as a class when the clone is expanded.

TRBV30	.	.	TRBJ1-5	13	CAWSDYSNQPQHF	TGTGCCTGGAGTGATTATAGCAATCAGCCCCAGCATTTT
TRBV4-1	.	.	TRBJ1-2	16	CASSGGRTTRGYGYTF	TGCGCCAGCAGCGGGGGCAGGACAACCCGTGGATATGGCTACACCTTC
TRBV7-6	.	TRBD2	TRBJ2-1	16	CASSNKAASGDNEQFF	TGTGCCAGCAGCAACAAGGCCGCTAGCGGGGACAATGAGCAGTTCTTC
TRBV19	.	.	TRBJ1-1	15	CASSIGGNLNTEAFF	TGTGCCAGTAGTATAGGGGGCAACCTGAACACTGAAGCTTTCTTT
TRBV28	.	TRBD2	TRBJ2-7	15	CASSPSGGVFYEQYF	TGTGCCAGCAGCCCTAGCGGGGGGGTCTTCTACGAGCAGTACTTC
TRBV19	.	.	TRBJ1-1	14	CASSIGGFGTEAFF	TGTGCCAGTAGTATTGGCGGGTTTGGCACTGAAGCTTTCTTT
TRBV12-3/TRBV12-4	few	.	TRBJ1-2	13	CASSPQQDYGYTF	TGTGCCAGCAGTCCACAACAGGACTATGGCTACACCTTC
TRBV6-5	.	TRBD2	TRBJ2-5	15	CASSSTSGEVETQYF	TGTGCCAGCAGTTCGACTAGCGGGGAGGTGGAGACCCAGTACTTC
TRBV5-1	.	TRBD2	TRBJ2-1	15	CASSLNSGDLREQFF	TGCGCCAGCAGCTTGAACAGCGGGGATCTCCGGGAGCAGTTCTTC
TRBV28	.	TRBD2	TRBJ2-7	16	CASSPRLAESPYEQYF	TGTGCCAGCAGTCCCCGACTAGCGGAATCGCCCTACGAGCAGTACTTC
TRBV7-9	.	.	TRBJ1-2	15	CASSPVLAGKDGYTF	TGTGCCAGCAGCCCCGTCTTGGCGGGGAAGGATGGCTACACCTTC
TRBV13	.	TRBD1	TRBJ1-6	15	CASSLAGGTGSPLHF	TGTGCCAGCAGCTTAGCAGGGGGTACTGGTTCACCCCTCCACTTT
TRBV6-1	.	TRBD1	TRBJ1-2	20	CASSEGFYVLRDRENYGYTF	TGTGCCAGCAGTGAAGGGTTCTACGTCCTCCGGGACAGAGAAAACTATGGCTACACCTTC
TRBV28	.	.	TRBJ1-1	14	CASSLMQMNTEAFF	TGTGCCAGCAGTTTAATGCAAATGAACACTGAAGCTTTCTTT
TRBV29-1	.	.	TRBJ2-3	12	CSVEEEVVPQYF	TGCAGCGTTGAAGAGGAGGTGGTCCCTCAGTATTTT
TRBV27	.	.	TRBJ1-2	13	CASSFDRHYGYTF	TGTGCCAGCAGTTTTGACAGACACTATGGCTACACCTTC